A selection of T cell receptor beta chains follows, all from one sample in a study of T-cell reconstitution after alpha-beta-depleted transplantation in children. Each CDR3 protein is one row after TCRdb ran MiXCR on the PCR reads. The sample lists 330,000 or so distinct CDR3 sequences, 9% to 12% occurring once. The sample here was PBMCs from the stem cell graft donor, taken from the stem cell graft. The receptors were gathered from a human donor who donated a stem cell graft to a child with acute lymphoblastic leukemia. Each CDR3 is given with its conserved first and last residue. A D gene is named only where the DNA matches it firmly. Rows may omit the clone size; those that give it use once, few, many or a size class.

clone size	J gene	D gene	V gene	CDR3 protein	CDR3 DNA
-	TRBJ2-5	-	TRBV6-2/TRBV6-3	CASTEVGREETQYF	TGTGCCAGCACCGAGGTAGGGCGGGAAGAGACCCAGTACTTC
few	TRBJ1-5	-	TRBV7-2	CASSLDRSPQHF	TGTGCCAGCAGCTTAGATAGGTCACCCCAGCATTTT
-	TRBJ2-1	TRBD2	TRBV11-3	CASSLETSAYNEQFF	TGTGCCAGCAGCTTAGAGACTAGCGCCTACAATGAGCAGTTCTTC
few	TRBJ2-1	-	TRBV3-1	CASSPTVGNEQFF	TGTGCCAGCAGCCCGACCGTAGGCAATGAGCAGTTCTTC
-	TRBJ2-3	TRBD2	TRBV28	CASSFGGGNGDTQYF	TGTGCCAGCAGTTTCGGGGGAGGGAATGGAGATACGCAGTATTTT
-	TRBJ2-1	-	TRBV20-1	CSARNPTGNEQFF	TGCAGTGCTAGAAATCCAACGGGTAATGAGCAGTTCTTC
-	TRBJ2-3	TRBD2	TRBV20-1	CSAGPSGMSADTQYF	TGCAGTGCCGGTCCTAGCGGGATGAGCGCAGATACGCAGTATTTT
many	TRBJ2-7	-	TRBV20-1	CSVAPGTYF	-
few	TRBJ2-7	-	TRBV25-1	CASSEYNRAGYEQYF	TGTGCCAGCAGTGAATACAACAGGGCGGGCTACGAGCAGTACTTC
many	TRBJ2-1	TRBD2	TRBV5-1	CASSPGTSGYNEQFF	TGCGCCAGCAGCCCAGGGACTAGCGGGTACAATGAGCAGTTCTTC
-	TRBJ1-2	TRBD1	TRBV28	CASRPIRTGRQGIGYTF	TGTGCCAGCAGACCAATTCGTACAGGGAGACAGGGGATAGGCTACACCTTC
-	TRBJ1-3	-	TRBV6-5	CASSHGDTGNTIYF	TGTGCCAGCAGTCACGGAGATACTGGAAACACCATATATTTT
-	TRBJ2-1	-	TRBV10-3	CAISEQVSSYNEQFF	TGTGCCATCAGTGAACAGGTCAGCTCCTACAATGAGCAGTTCTTC
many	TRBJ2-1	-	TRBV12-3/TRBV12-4	CASSPPTHNEQFF	TGTGCCAGCAGTCCCCCGACACACAATGAGCAGTTCTTC
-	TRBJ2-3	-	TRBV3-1	CASSQAGLGRDF	TGTGCCAGCAGCCAAGCAGGATTGGGGAGAGATTTT
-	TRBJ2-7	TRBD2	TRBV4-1	CASSLSPGLGRDEQYF	TGCGCCAGCAGCCTTAGCCCGGGACTAGGCAGGGACGAGCAGTACTTC
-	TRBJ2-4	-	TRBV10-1	CASRWICGHGSKNIQYF	TGCGCCAGCAGATGGATATGTGGGCACGGGTCCAAAAACATTCAGTACTTC
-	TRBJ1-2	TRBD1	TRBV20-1	CSATRDRVYYGYTF	TGCAGTGCTACAAGGGACAGGGTTTACTATGGCTACACCTTC
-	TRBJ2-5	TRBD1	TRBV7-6	CASSLEGQGQETQYF	TGTGCCAGCAGCTTAGAGGGACAGGGGCAAGAGACCCAGTACTTC
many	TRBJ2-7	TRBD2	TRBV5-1	CASSGGRQGEVEQYF	TGCGCCAGCAGCGGCGGGAGGCAGGGAGAAGTCGAGCAGTACTTC
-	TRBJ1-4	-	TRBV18	CASSPGRRDEKLFF	TGTGCCAGCTCACCGGGCAGGAGGGATGAAAAACTGTTTTTT
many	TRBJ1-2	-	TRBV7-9	CASSFSITPRPSYGYTF	TGTGCCAGCAGCTTTTCCATTACCCCGCGACCCTCATATGGCTACACCTTC
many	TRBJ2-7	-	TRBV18	CASSPGSYDSGGDEQYF	TGTGCCAGCTCACCCGGGAGCTATGACAGCGGAGGAGACGAGCAGTACTTC
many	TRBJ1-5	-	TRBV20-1	CSARPGGRLSNQPQHF	TGCAGTGCTAGGCCGGGAGGGAGACTAAGCAATCAGCCCCAGCATTTT
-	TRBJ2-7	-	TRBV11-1	CASSLQGGAVTGSSYEQYF	TGTGCCAGCAGCCTCCAGGGGGGTGCTGTGACAGGGAGCTCCTACGAGCAGTACTTC
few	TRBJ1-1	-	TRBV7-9	CASSLSYNTEAFF	TGTGCCAGCAGCTTATCTTACAACACTGAAGCTTTCTTT
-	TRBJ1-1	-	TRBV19	CASSMGTEAFF	TGTGCCAGTAGTATGGGGACTGAAGCTTTCTTT
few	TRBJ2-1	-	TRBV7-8	CASGGGAHGGVRTGYNEQFF	TGTGCCAGCGGGGGAGGGGCGCACGGGGGAGTGCGTACAGGGTACAATGAGCAGTTCTTC
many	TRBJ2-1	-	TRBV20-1	CSASNPLNNEQFF	TGCAGTGCTAGTAACCCGCTGAACAATGAGCAGTTCTTC
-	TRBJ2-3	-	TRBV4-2	CAGSQVPGPQYF	TGTGCCGGCAGCCAAGTCCCTGGACCGCAGTATTTT
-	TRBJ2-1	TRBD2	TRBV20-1	CSARAPTSGFNNEQFF	TGCAGTGCTAGGGCTCCGACTAGCGGGTTTAACAATGAGCAGTTCTTC
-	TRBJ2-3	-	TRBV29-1	CSVEGPGSPDTQYF	TGCAGCGTTGAAGGTCCCGGGAGCCCAGATACGCAGTATTTT
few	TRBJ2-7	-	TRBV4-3	CASSQGGGSATSYEQYF	TGCGCCAGCAGCCAAGGGGGAGGCTCGGCTACATCCTACGAGCAGTACTTC
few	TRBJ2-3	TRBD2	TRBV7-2	CASSYGASGRGDTQYF	TGTGCCAGCAGCTATGGGGCTAGCGGGAGGGGGGATACGCAGTATTTT
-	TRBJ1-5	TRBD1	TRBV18	CASSLGRQGDQPQHF	TGTGCCAGCTCGCTTGGGCGACAGGGGGATCAGCCCCAGCATTTT
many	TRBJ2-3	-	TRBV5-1	CASSLDSADTQYF	TGCGCCAGCAGCTTGGATAGTGCGGATACGCAGTATTTT
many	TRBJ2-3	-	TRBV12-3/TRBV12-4	CASSLEHSTDTQYF	TGTGCCAGCAGTTTAGAGCACAGTACAGATACGCAGTATTTT
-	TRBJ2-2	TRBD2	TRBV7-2	CASKAGAHTGELFF	TGTGCCAGCAAGGCGGGAGCCCACACCGGGGAGCTGTTTTTT
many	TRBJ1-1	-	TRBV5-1	CASSPPAGGTEAFF	TGCGCCAGCAGTCCGCCTGCGGGCGGCACTGAAGCTTTCTTT
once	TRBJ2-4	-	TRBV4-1	CASTHRTVVENIQYF	TGCGCCAGCACCCACCGGACAGTAGTCGAAAACATTCAGTACTTC
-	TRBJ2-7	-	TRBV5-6	CASSLAAAGRSYEQYF	TGTGCCAGCAGCTTGGCCGCGGCGGGACGCTCCTACGAGCAGTACTTC
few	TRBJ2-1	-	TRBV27	CASSPNRAGNNEQFF	TGTGCCAGCAGTCCTAACAGGGCGGGAAACAATGAGCAGTTCTTC
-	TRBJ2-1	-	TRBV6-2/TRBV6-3	CASSEGLNMDEQFF	TGTGCCAGCAGTGAGGGTCTGAATATGGATGAGCAGTTCTTC
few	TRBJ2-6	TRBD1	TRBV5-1	CASSLGQAFSGANVLTF	TGCGCCAGCAGCCTGGGACAGGCTTTCTCTGGGGCCAACGTCCTGACTTTC
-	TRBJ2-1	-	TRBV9	CASSEDWSSYNEQFF	TGTGCCAGCAGCGAGGACTGGAGCTCCTACAATGAGCAGTTCTTC
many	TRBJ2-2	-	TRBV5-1	CASSFSLVSGTGELFF	TGCGCCAGCAGCTTCTCCCTAGTATCGGGCACCGGGGAGCTGTTTTTT
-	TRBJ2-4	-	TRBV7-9	CASSPSPLRSRGIQCF	TGTGCCAGCAGCCCTAGCCCCCTACGCTCAAGGGGCATTCAGTGCTTC
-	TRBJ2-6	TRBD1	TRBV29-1	CSVDSDRGYSGANVLTF	TGCAGCGTTGATTCGGACAGGGGGTACTCTGGGGCCAACGTCCTGACTTTC